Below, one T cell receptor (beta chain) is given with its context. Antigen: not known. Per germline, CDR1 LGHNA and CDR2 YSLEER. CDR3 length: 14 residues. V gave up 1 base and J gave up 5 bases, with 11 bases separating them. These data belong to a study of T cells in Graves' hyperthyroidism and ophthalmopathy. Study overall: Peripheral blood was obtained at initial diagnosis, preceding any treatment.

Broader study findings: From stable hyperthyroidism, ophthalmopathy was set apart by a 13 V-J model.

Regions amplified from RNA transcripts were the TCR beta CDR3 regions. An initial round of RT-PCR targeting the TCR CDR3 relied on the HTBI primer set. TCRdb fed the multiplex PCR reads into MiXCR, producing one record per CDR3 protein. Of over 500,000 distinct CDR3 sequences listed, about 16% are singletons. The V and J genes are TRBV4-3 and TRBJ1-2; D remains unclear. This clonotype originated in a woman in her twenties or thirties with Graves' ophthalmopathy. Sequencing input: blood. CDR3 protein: CASSQAADGYGYTF. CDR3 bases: TGCGCCAGCAGCCAAGCCGCTGACGGTTATGGCTACACCTTC.